Each of the 2 T cell receptor beta chains below was sequenced from the same sample in a study of cytomegalovirus exposure and HLA in healthy donors. It was with 60 Vbeta and 13 Jbeta primers that the PCR ran. Some clones are missing from TCRdb's copy, which holds only in-frame ones; the method was immunoSEQ multiplex PCR. The sample has roughly 200,000 clones; more than 65% are singletons. Sequencing used PBMCs. These receptor sequences come from a man aged 45 to 65 in good health and CMV-seronegative.

In its sample, this clone was seen a few times. This sequence joins TRBV5-4 and TRBJ2-3; the match to TRBD1 covers 7 bases. Trimming at V came to 1 base and at J to 4 bases, leaving 6 bases not matched to a gene. CDR1 and CDR2 from the germline V gene are SGHNT and YYREEE (reference sequence). This CDR3 is 15 amino acids long. The CDR3 DNA sequence: TGTGCCAGCAGCTTGCCCCGAACAGGGGCAGATACGCAGTATTTT. This gives the protein CASSLPRTGADTQYF.

J is TRBJ2-5 and V is TRBV19; D unresolved. Trimming stripped 3 bases from V and 1 base from J, with 15 bases between. CDR1 is LNHDA, CDR2 SQIVND, per germline (reference sequence). This CDR3 is 16 amino acids long. DNA for the CDR3: TGTGCCAGTAGTATTCCCCCCGAGAACCCCCAAGAGACCCAGTACTTC. Protein product: CASSIPPENPQETQYF.